This T cell receptor beta chain stems from a study of blood T cells in healthy people across ages. Combining a sample-barcoded 5' primer with a J-beta primer mix, a second PCR ran for roughly 6 to 11 cycles. TCRdb re-called the 5' RACE reads with MiXCR, one entry per CDR3 protein. In the table there are approximately 830,000 distinct CDR3 sequences, about 62% of which are singletons. The CDR3 has 14 amino acids. The germline V gene encodes CDR1 SQVTM and CDR2 ANQGSEA. V lost 7 bases to trimming and J lost 7 bases; unmatched junction nucleotides: 10. This sequence joins TRBV29-1 and TRBJ2-2; TRBD1 matches at 9 bases. The clonotype originates from a man aged 25-45 years in good health. Sequenced sample: blood. CDR3 amino acids: CSAAGTGSSGELFF. DNA of the CDR3: TGCAGCGCTGCCGGGACAGGGAGCAGCGGGGAGCTGTTTTTT.